One sample yielded the 8 T cell receptor beta chains listed below, sequenced in a study of control samples from healthy donors and cancer patients. Generated by immunoSEQ multiplex PCR, the TCRdb table keeps only in-frame clones and is missing some. This table has tens of thousands of clones, around 70% appearing once. Sequencing was done on a sample of formalin-fixed, paraffin-embedded tissue. Every receptor here comes from a male donor with melanoma.

This chain links TRBV12-3 or TRBV12-4 with TRBJ2-2, with no clear D. This CDR3 is built from 13 residues. V lost 3 bases and J 5 bases, leaving 7 bases between the germline ends. The CDR3 nucleotides are TGTGCCAGCAGTTTCAGTCTTACCGGGGAGCTGTTTTTT. It yields the protein CASSFSLTGELFF.

The genes are TRBV12-3 or TRBV12-4 and TRBJ2-5, with 11 bases lining up with TRBD2. The junction had 3 bases not matched to a gene; V was cut back by 5 bases and J by 7 bases. The CDR3 has 13 residues. The DNA for the CDR3 is TGTGCCAGCAGTCCAGGACTAGCGGGGACCCAGTACTTC. This sequence encodes CASSPGLAGTQYF.

The CDR3 protein is CASSTHRENTEAFF. The CDR3 coding sequence is TGTGCCAGTAGTACCCACAGGGAGAACACTGAAGCTTTCTTT. The V and J genes are TRBV19 and TRBJ1-1; a weak D match, TRBD1 (6 bases). V shed 4 bases and J shed 1 base, with 10 bases lying between them. CDR1 is LNHDA and CDR2 is SQIVND in the germline V gene (reference sequence). This CDR3 is 14 amino acids long.

This clone came up once. This sequence joins TRBV5-1 and TRBJ2-7; unclear D gene. This CDR3 comprises 13 residues. V lost 2 bases to trimming and J lost 2 bases, with 8 bases between them. The V gene's germline CDR1 is SGHRS and CDR2 YFSETQ. The CDR3 DNA sequence: TGCGCCAGCAGCTTTGGAAGCACCTACGAGCAGTACTTC. It yields the protein CASSFGSTYEQYF.

The CDR3 region has the DNA TGCAGTGCTAGTGGAGGTCAGTCCTACGAGCAGTACTTC. Amino acid sequence: CSASGGQSYEQYF. The genes are TRBV20-1 and TRBJ2-7, with a possible D match to TRBD2 (5 bases). This CDR3 has 13 residues. CDR1 DFQATT and CDR2 SNEGSKA come from the germline V gene (reference sequence). Trimming stripped 3 bases from V and 1 base from J, with 10 bases between.

With regard to this clone: Different DNA sequences within this sample yield the same CDR3. The chain couples TRBV5-6 to TRBJ1-6; D might be TRBD1 (5 bases). Germline values: CDR1 SGHDT, CDR2 YYEEEE. The V end was cut by 4 bases, the J end by 7 bases, with 12 bases between. CDR3 size: 14 residues. CDR3: CASSLRGINSPLHF. The CDR3, as DNA: TGTGCCAGCAGCCTGCGGGGGATCAATTCACCCCTCCACTTT.

This chain links TRBV4-1 with TRBJ1-6; D is unresolved. Per germline, CDR1 MGHRA and CDR2 YSYEKL. The CDR3 totals 17 residues. Trimming cost V 0 bases and J 7 bases, with 16 bases left between them. CDR3: CASSQDVDRARNSPLHF. Here the CDR3 DNA reads TGCGCCAGCAGCCAAGATGTGGATAGGGCCCGCAATTCACCCCTCCACTTT.

The V call is TRBV3-1 (or the pseudogene TRBV3-2), the J call TRBJ1-1; D gene ambiguous. The CDR3 runs 16 residues. Trimming took 4 bases from V and 1 from J, leaving 16 bases between them. Germline V gene lookup returns CDR1 LGHDT and CDR2 YNNKEL (reference sequence). DNA for the CDR3: TGTGCCAGCAGCCGAAGCGCGGGCGTAACGAACACTGAAGCTTTCTTT. Amino acid sequence: CASSRSAGVTNTEAFF.